Below, 27 T cell receptor beta chains from the same sample are listed, as sequenced in a study of blood T cells in healthy people across ages. Through a sample-barcoded 5' primer and a J-beta primer mix, a second PCR was run for roughly 6 to 11 cycles. TCRdb recomputed calls from the 5' RACE reads with MiXCR, one row per CDR3 protein. The sample has hundreds of thousands of distinct CDR3 sequences, more than 40% seen once. The sequenced material came from blood. The origin of the receptors is a man aged 55 to 70 in good health.

The chain carries TRBV27 and TRBJ2-2, with TRBD1 matching 7 bases. With 4 bases clipped from V and 4 bases from J, the junction kept 9 bases outside the gene matches. There are 16 residues in the CDR3. The germline V gene has CDR1 MNHEY and CDR2 SMNVEV (reference sequence). For the CDR3, the DNA is TGTGCCAGCAGTTCAAACGGGGCAGGGGGCACCGGGGAGCTGTTTTTT. Its protein is CASSSNGAGGTGELFF.

The rearrangement uses TRBV9 and TRBJ2-1; TRBD1 agrees at 7 bases. The CDR3 extends over 15 amino acids. V lost 2 bases and J lost 3; bases outside the gene matches: 5. CDR1 is SGDLS, CDR2 YYNGEE, per germline. The CDR3 here is CASSVDRAGYNEQFF. The CDR3 DNA reads as TGTGCCAGCAGCGTCGACAGGGCTGGCTACAATGAGCAGTTCTTC.

The chain employs TRBV9 and TRBJ2-5, with 7 bases identical to TRBD2. The V gene's germline CDR1 is SGDLS and CDR2 YYNGEE. The CDR3 consists of 15 residues. Trimming removed 3 bases from V and 0 bases from J; junction bases left unmatched: 5. The CDR3 DNA is TGTGCCAGCAGCGACGGGGGAGGGTACCAAGAGACCCAGTACTTC. This codes for CASSDGGGYQETQYF.

The CDR3 region has the DNA TGTGCCAGCAGCTTAGTTCTTCCGGGCAGGGGGGACGAAAAACTGTTTTTT. Residues: CASSLVLPGRGDEKLFF. J is TRBJ1-4 and V is TRBV7-2; 7 bases are shared with TRBD1. The germline V gene encodes CDR1 SGHTA and CDR2 FQGNSA. This CDR3 is built from 17 residues. Germline trimming cut 1 base from V and 8 bases from J; bases unmatched to any gene: 13.

This clonotype turned up a few times. V is TRBV12-3 or TRBV12-4 and J is TRBJ2-1, with a possible D match to TRBD1 (5 bases). V was clipped by 2 bases and J by 5 bases, with 10 bases between them. The CDR3 covers 14 residues. The CDR3: CASSLRQGDNEQFF. As DNA, the CDR3 is TGTGCCAGCAGTTTACGACAAGGGGACAATGAGCAGTTCTTC.

This chain uses TRBV28 with TRBJ2-7, with a tentative D call TRBD1 (5 bases). The germline V gene has CDR1 MDHEN and CDR2 SYDVKM. This CDR3 contains 14 residues. V lost 2 bases and J 3 bases, leaving 11 bases between the germline ends. CDR3 amino acids: CASSLRGQGYEQYF. CDR3 DNA: TGTGCCAGCAGTTTAAGGGGTCAGGGCTACGAGCAGTACTTC.

V is TRBV7-2 and J is TRBJ2-7, with 7 nucleotides matching TRBD1. Germline loops: CDR1 SGHTA, CDR2 FQGNSA. The V segment lost 7 bases and the J segment 7 bases; nucleotides outside the gene matches: 16. The CDR3 spans 15 residues. The CDR3: CASNRQQGLRAEQYF. The CDR3 bases are TGTGCCAGCAACCGACAACAGGGGCTTCGCGCTGAGCAGTACTTC.

The chain links TRBV3-1 to TRBJ2-1, with D possibly TRBD1 on 5 matching bases. V was cut by 1 base and J by 7 bases, with 14 bases left in between. Germline-derived CDR1 and CDR2 are LGHDT and YNNKEL (reference sequence). This CDR3 is built from 15 residues. The CDR3 sequence: CASSQGQGRRNEQFF. DNA of the CDR3: TGTGCCAGCAGCCAAGGGCAGGGTCGTAGGAATGAGCAGTTCTTC.

The count of this clonotype is one. The chain employs TRBV6-2 or TRBV6-3 and TRBJ2-5; maybe TRBD1 (6 bases). The germline V gene encodes CDR1 MNHEY and CDR2 SVGEGT. V lost 6 bases, J lost 1 base, and 12 bases lay in between. This CDR3 comprises 14 residues. The CDR3 nucleotides are TGTGCCAGCAGCCGACAGGCGGGCCAAGAGACCCAGTACTTC. Protein sequence: CASSRQAGQETQYF.

Of note for this clonotype: The junction departs from germline at one end; a sequencing error may be responsible. The chain is built from TRBV9 and TRBJ2-5; 8 nucleotides line up with TRBD2. The CDR3 spans 15 residues. CDR1 and CDR2 from the germline V gene are SGDLS and YYNGEE. DNA for the CDR3: TGCGCCAGCAGCGTAGGCGGGGGGCCTCAAGAGACCCAGTACTTC. Its protein is CASSVGGGPQETQYF.

The rearrangement uses TRBV19 and TRBJ1-6; a possible D gene is TRBD1 (6 bases). Germline assignment: CDR1 LNHDA and CDR2 SQIVND (reference sequence). The ends were cut back, 3 bases at V and 7 bases at J, with 16 bases in the middle. The CDR3 loop spans 16 amino acids. CDR3 bases: TGTGCCAGTAGTATCAAAGGGGGGGCAGGGAATTCACCCCTCCACTTT. It encodes CASSIKGGAGNSPLHF. The full variable domain, with the rest looked up from reference TRBV19 and TRBJ1-6, is DGGITQSPKYLFRKEGQNVTLSCEQNLNHDAMYWYRQDPGQGLRLIYYSQIVNDFQKGDIAEGYSVSREKKESFPLTVTSAQKNPTAFYLCASSIKGGAGNSPLHFGNGTRLTVT.

The chain couples TRBV27 to TRBJ2-3; TRBD1 aligns across 8 bases. This CDR3 is 16 amino acids long. The germline V gene encodes CDR1 MNHEY and CDR2 SMNVEV (reference sequence). V dropped 4 bases and J dropped 3; count of bases not matched to a gene: 9. The CDR3 protein is CASSSNYRGITDTQYF. CDR3 DNA: TGTGCCAGCAGTTCCAACTACAGGGGGATTACAGATACGCAGTATTTT.

Worth noting for this clonotype: This sequence may be a read error, since a much larger clone differs from it by one base. This rearrangement joins TRBV12-3 or TRBV12-4 to TRBJ1-4; weak D call: TRBD1 (5 bases). The CDR3 totals 14 residues. With 6 bases removed from V and 7 bases from J, the gap between germline ends came to 15 bases. The CDR3, as DNA: TGTGCCAGCAGCCGATCAGGGATTATTGAAAAACTGTTTTTT. Its translation is CASSRSGIIEKLFF.

This clonotype was seen a few times. The rearrangement links TRBV5-1 to TRBJ1-5, with TRBD1 matching 7 bases. The CDR3 has 15 amino acids. Per germline, CDR1 SGHRS and CDR2 YFSETQ. The V gene end was trimmed by 4 bases and the J gene end by 9 bases; junction bases not matched to a gene: 13. CDR3 sequence reads: CASSPLTRTGGPQHF. The DNA of the CDR3 is TGCGCCAGCAGCCCATTGACACGGACAGGAGGGCCCCAGCATTTT.

This chain connects TRBV11-2 to TRBJ2-1; 7 nucleotides match TRBD2. This CDR3 has 15 residues. The junction had 13 bases not matched to a gene; V was cut back by 2 bases and J by 12 bases. Looked up from germline, CDR1 is SGHAT and CDR2 is FQNNGV. CDR3 protein: CASSLSSDGSGAQFF. The CDR3 nucleotides are TGTGCCAGCAGCTTAAGTAGTGACGGGAGCGGGGCGCAGTTCTTC. Full variable domain (remainder filled in from reference TRBV11-2 and TRBJ2-1): EAGVAQSPRYKIIEKRQSVAFWCNPISGHATLYWYQQILGQGPKLLIQFQNNGVVDDSQLPKDRFSAERLKGVDSTLKIQPAKLEDSAVYLCASSLSSDGSGAQFFGPGTRLTVL.

The gene calls are TRBV7-9 and TRBJ2-5; D not certain. The DNA matches TRBJ2-7 better at its end, which makes the J call doubtful. Looked up from germline, CDR1 is SEHNR and CDR2 is FQNEAQ (reference sequence). The CDR3 is made up of 13 amino acids. In nucleotides, the CDR3 is TGTGCCAGCAGCCCGTCGCTTCCTTCCGAGCAGTACTTC. It translates to CASSPSLPSEQYF.

The rearrangement links TRBV5-1 to TRBJ2-2; 7 nucleotides align to TRBD1. Germline values: CDR1 SGHRS, CDR2 YFSETQ. The CDR3 is 15 residues long. The junction had 2 bases not matched to a gene; V was cut back by 0 bases and J by 3 bases. The CDR3 bases are TGCGCCAGCAGCTTGGCGCAGGGGGACACCGGGGAGCTGTTTTTT. Translation: CASSLAQGDTGELFF.

This clonotype occurred a few times. The rearrangement uses TRBV7-2 and TRBJ2-1, with 7 bases matching TRBD2. In germline, CDR1 is SGHTA, CDR2 FQGNSA. Unmatched junction bases numbered 10, after V lost 5 bases and J lost 3 bases. The CDR3 totals 16 residues. CDR3 sequence reads: CASSPEWRGGYNEQFF. Here the CDR3 DNA reads TGTGCCAGCAGCCCCGAGTGGCGCGGGGGCTACAATGAGCAGTTCTTC.

The count of this clonotype is one. The V gene is TRBV12-3 or TRBV12-4, the J gene TRBJ1-2, with D possibly being TRBD1 (6 bases). V gave up 5 bases and J gave up 2 bases, with 15 bases separating them. The CDR3 has 15 amino acids. The CDR3 reads CASSPGERLNYGYTF. CDR3 in DNA: TGTGCCAGCAGTCCAGGGGAGAGGCTAAACTATGGCTACACCTTC.

The chain joins TRBV12-3 or TRBV12-4 to TRBJ1-4; 8 nucleotides align to TRBD1. The CDR3 has 15 amino acids. The V segment lost 6 bases and the J segment 4 bases; nucleotides outside the gene matches: 7. The CDR3 DNA reads TGTGCCAGCAGAAAGCAGGGGGCGGTTAATGAAAAACTGTTTTTT. Amino acids: CASRKQGAVNEKLFF.

The CDR3 sequence is CASRGQQNTGELFF. The CDR3, as DNA: TGTGCCAGCAGGGGACAGCAGAACACCGGGGAGCTGTTTTTT. V is TRBV7-2 and J is TRBJ2-2; 7 bases map to TRBD1. V lost 6 bases to trimming and J lost 1 base; unmatched junction nucleotides: 2. This CDR3 spans 14 amino acids. Germline CDR1 SGHTA, CDR2 FQGNSA.

This clonotype was counted between two and nine times. The V call is TRBV9, the J call TRBJ2-3; D is unresolved. V was clipped by 0 bases and J by 2 bases, with 7 bases between them. This CDR3 is 14 amino acids long. Looked up from germline, CDR1 is SGDLS and CDR2 is YYNGEE. The CDR3 region has the DNA TGTGCCAGCAGCGTAGTACAGAACACAGATACGCAGTATTTT. Translated, it gives CASSVVQNTDTQYF.

This clonotype was seen more than once but under ten times. The V and J genes are TRBV11-2 and TRBJ1-5, with D possibly matching TRBD1 (6 bases). This CDR3 has 15 amino acids. The V gene's germline CDR1 is SGHAT and CDR2 FQNNGV. V lost 1 base and J 3 bases, leaving 10 bases between the germline ends. CDR3 nucleotides: TGTGCCAGCAGCTTAGGGGGGCAGATCAATCAGCCCCAGCATTTT. This translates into CASSLGGQINQPQHF. The full variable domain, completed using reference TRBV11-2 and TRBJ1-5, is EAGVAQSPRYKIIEKRQSVAFWCNPISGHATLYWYQQILGQGPKLLIQFQNNGVVDDSQLPKDRFSAERLKGVDSTLKIQPAKLEDSAVYLCASSLGGQINQPQHFGDGTRLSIL.

This clonotype was counted at least ten times. The chain recombines TRBV5-1 with TRBJ2-2; D ambiguous. Trimming removed 0 bases from V and 8 bases from J, with 5 bases in between. This CDR3 is 12 amino acids long. The germline gives CDR1 SGHRS, CDR2 YFSETQ. The CDR3 is CASSLELGELFF. The CDR3 bases are TGCGCCAGCAGCTTGGAACTTGGGGAGCTGTTTTTT.

This chain joins TRBV20-1 and TRBJ2-1; perhaps TRBD2 as D (6 bases). V dropped 3 bases and J dropped 0 bases, with 9 bases sitting between them. In germline, CDR1 is DFQATT, CDR2 SNEGSKA (reference sequence). This CDR3 has 14 residues. This CDR3 is CSAREGSSYNEQFF. CDR3 nucleotide sequence: TGCAGTGCTAGGGAGGGGAGCTCCTACAATGAGCAGTTCTTC.

This sequence joins TRBV25-1 and TRBJ2-3, with no clear D. The germline V gene encodes CDR1 MGHDK and CDR2 SYGVNS. Between the trimmed V and J ends, which lost 4 bases and 5 bases, there was a span of 13 bases. The CDR3 consists of 14 residues. CDR3 sequence (DNA): TGTGCCAGCAGTGTCGGGCATGACGGAGATACGCAGTATTTT. Encoded protein: CASSVGHDGDTQYF.

The chain links TRBV7-9 to TRBJ1-3, with D hard to call. V was pared by 3 bases and J by 1 base, with 7 bases between. The length of the CDR3 is 14 residues. Germline lookup yields CDR1 SEHNR and CDR2 FQNEAQ (reference sequence). The CDR3 sequence: CASSFGMSGNTIYF. CDR3 coding DNA: TGTGCCAGCAGCTTTGGGATGTCTGGAAACACCATATATTTT.